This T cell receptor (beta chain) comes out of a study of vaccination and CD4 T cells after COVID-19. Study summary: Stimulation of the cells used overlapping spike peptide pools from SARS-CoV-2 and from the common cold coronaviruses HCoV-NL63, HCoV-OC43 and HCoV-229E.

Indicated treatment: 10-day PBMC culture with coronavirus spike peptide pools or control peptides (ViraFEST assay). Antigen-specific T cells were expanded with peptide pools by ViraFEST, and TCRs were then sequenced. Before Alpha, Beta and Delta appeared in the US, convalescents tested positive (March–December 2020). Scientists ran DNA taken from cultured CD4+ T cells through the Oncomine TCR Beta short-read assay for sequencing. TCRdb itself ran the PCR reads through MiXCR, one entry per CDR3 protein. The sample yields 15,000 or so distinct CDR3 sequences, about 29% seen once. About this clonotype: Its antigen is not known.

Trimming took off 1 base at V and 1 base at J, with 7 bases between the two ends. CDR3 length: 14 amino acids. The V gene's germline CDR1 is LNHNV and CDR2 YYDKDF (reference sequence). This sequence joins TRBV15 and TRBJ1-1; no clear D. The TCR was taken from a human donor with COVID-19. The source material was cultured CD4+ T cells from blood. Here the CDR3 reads CATSRGSWNTEAFF. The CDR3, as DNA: TGTGCCACCAGCAGAGGATCATGGAACACTGAAGCTTTCTTT.